The 28 T cell receptor beta chains below come from one sample, sequenced in a study of shared clonotypes between healthy human individuals. Clones were sequenced by immunoSEQ multiplex PCR, and TCRdb holds only the in-frame ones, with some missing. The sample lists under 120,000 clones; about 66% were seen once. The sequencing sample was made of memory CD8+ T cells sorted from blood. Documented subset: CD45RO+ cells pooled with CCR7-negative TemRA cells. These receptors were collected from a woman aged 30 to 39 in good health.

This clone showed up just a few times. The rearrangement joins TRBV19 to TRBJ2-5, with 7 bases lining up with TRBD2. Germline V gene lookup returns CDR1 LNHDA and CDR2 SQIVND (reference sequence). This CDR3 spans 15 amino acids. Trimming took 3 bases from V and 5 from J; bases not matched to a gene: 9. As DNA, the CDR3 is TGTGCCAGTAGTATTTCCTTGCGGGAGCATGAGACCCAGTACTTC. Its protein product is CASSISLREHETQYF. The full variable domain, in which reference TRBV19 and TRBJ2-5 provide the parts outside the CDR3, is DGGITQSPKYLFRKEGQNVTLSCEQNLNHDAMYWYRQDPGQGLRLIYYSQIVNDFQKGDIAEGYSVSREKKESFPLTVTSAQKNPTAFYLCASSISLREHETQYFGPGTRLLVL.

This clone came up once. The chain carries TRBV5-1 and TRBJ2-7; D perhaps matches TRBD2 (6 bases). The germline CDR1 and CDR2 sequences are SGHRS and YFSETQ. V lost 0 bases to trimming and J lost 6 bases, with 10 bases between them. CDR3 length equals 13 residues. CDR3 in DNA: TGCGCCAGCAGCTTGGCCGGGAGCTCCGAGCAGTACTTC. Its protein is CASSLAGSSEQYF.

The V call is TRBV6-5, the J call TRBJ1-5; TRBD1 aligns across 7 bases. With V trimmed by 5 bases and J by 7 bases, 8 bases remained unmatched. This CDR3 has 14 amino acids. In germline, CDR1 is MNHEY, CDR2 SVGAGI. CDR3 nucleotide sequence: TGTGCCAGCAGTCGGGACAGCATAGGCCAGCCCCAGCATTTT. It is translated as CASSRDSIGQPQHF.

This chain connects TRBV27 to TRBJ2-7; 11 nucleotides agree with TRBD2. Trimming removed 4 bases from V and 3 bases from J; junction bases left unmatched: 5. From germline, CDR1 is MNHEY and CDR2 SMNVEV (reference sequence). This CDR3 is built from 15 residues. The CDR3: CASSSLLAGGYEQYF. CDR3 bases: TGTGCCAGCAGTTCACTTCTAGCGGGAGGCTACGAGCAGTACTTC.

The genes are TRBV4-1 and TRBJ1-4, with D tentatively TRBD1 (6 bases). V lost 5 bases, J lost 0 bases, and 13 bases lay in between. Germline CDR1 is MGHRA and CDR2 is YSYEKL. The CDR3 runs 16 residues. The CDR3 loop is CASSEGTISTNEKLFF. The CDR3 DNA reads as TGCGCCAGCAGCGAAGGGACAATTTCAACTAATGAAAAACTGTTTTTT.

This clone was seen a handful of times. The V call is TRBV11-1, the J call TRBJ2-4, with D perhaps matching TRBD2 (5 bases). The germline CDR1 and CDR2 sequences are SGHAT and FQDESV (reference sequence). V lost 1 base and J lost 7, with 11 bases in between. CDR3 size: 14 residues. The CDR3 loop is CASSLVPSGNIQYF. CDR3 bases: TGTGCCAGCAGCTTAGTACCTTCGGGGAACATTCAGTACTTC.

This clone has a count of ten or more. V is TRBV6-4 and J is TRBJ1-5; no reliable D call. Germline assignment: CDR1 MRHNA and CDR2 SNTAGT. Trimming pared 0 bases from V and 8 bases from J, leaving 11 bases between. The CDR3 contains 14 residues. Written as DNA, the CDR3 is TGTGCCAGCAGTGACTCGGAAGGGAGTAAGCCCCAGCATTTT. Encoded protein: CASSDSEGSKPQHF.

The table lists this clone with a few counts. The rearrangement links TRBV7-9 to TRBJ1-4, with 10 bases matching TRBD1. Germline values: CDR1 SEHNR, CDR2 FQNEAQ (reference sequence). V lost 1 base to trimming and J lost 6 bases; unmatched junction nucleotides: 8. This CDR3 spans 17 amino acids. Written as DNA, the CDR3 is TGTGCCAGCAGCTTAGAACGCAGGGGGACAGGGGATGAAAAACTGTTTTTT. Translation gives CASSLERRGTGDEKLFF.

The chain carries TRBV19 and TRBJ2-1, with 7 bases matching TRBD2. Per the germline V gene, CDR1 is LNHDA and CDR2 is SQIVND (reference sequence). With 3 bases clipped from V and 7 bases from J, the junction kept 9 bases outside the gene matches. This CDR3 has 15 residues. CDR3 residues: CASSIWGGSGNEQFF. The CDR3, as DNA: TGTGCCAGTAGTATTTGGGGCGGGAGCGGTAATGAGCAGTTCTTC.

This sequence joins TRBV29-1 and TRBJ2-1; the D gene is possibly TRBD2 (7 bases). Trimming shortened V by 8 bases and J by 1 base, and 12 bases separated the two germline ends. Germline V CDR1 and CDR2: SQVTM, ANQGSEA. There are 13 residues in the CDR3. The CDR3 DNA reads TGCAGCCTAAGGGGGGGTTCCTACAATGAGCAGTTCTTC. Translated, it gives CSLRGGSYNEQFF.

The rearrangement joins TRBV28 to TRBJ1-1, with TRBD1 matching over 7 bases. V gave up 3 bases and J gave up 1 base; unmatched junction bases: 11. Germline values: CDR1 MDHEN, CDR2 SYDVKM. There are 17 residues in the CDR3. In DNA form, the CDR3 reads TGTGCCAGCAGTTTCAATAACCGGGACAGAGGGAACACTGAAGCTTTCTTT. Residues: CASSFNNRDRGNTEAFF. The full variable domain, its missing parts supplied by reference TRBV28 and TRBJ1-1, is DVKVTQSSRYLVKRTGEKVFLECVQDMDHENMFWYRQDPGLGLRLIYFSYDVKMKEKGDIPEGYSVSREKKERFSLILESASTNQTSMYLCASSFNNRDRGNTEAFFGQGTRLTVV.

The chain combines TRBV29-1 with TRBJ1-2; tentative D call: TRBD1 (5 bases). Germline CDR1 is SQVTM and CDR2 is ANQGSEA. The CDR3 length is 11 residues. Trimming stripped 4 bases from V and 6 bases from J, with 9 bases between. CDR3 nucleotide sequence: TGCAGCGTTGCGGGACTTGATGGCTACACCTTC. Its translation: CSVAGLDGYTF.

The chain is built from TRBV7-8 and TRBJ2-7; a possible D gene is TRBD1 (5 bases). Germline CDR1 is SGHVS and CDR2 is FQNEAQ. The CDR3 extends over 14 amino acids. V was clipped by 5 bases and J by 3 bases, with 14 bases between them. The CDR3 reads CASSPDRTHYEQYF. The CDR3 DNA reads TGTGCCAGCAGCCCAGACAGAACACACTACGAGCAGTACTTC. The whole variable domain, filled in from reference TRBV7-8 and TRBJ2-7, reads GAGVSQSPRYKVAKRGQDVALRCDPISGHVSLFWYQQALGQGPEFLTYFQNEAQLDKSGLPSDRFFAERPEGSVSTLKIQRTQQEDSAVYLCASSPDRTHYEQYFGPGTRLTVT.

The gene calls are TRBV19 and TRBJ1-2; D not certain. The CDR3 is 13 residues long. V gave up 0 bases and J gave up 4 bases, with 6 bases separating them. Germline lookup yields CDR1 LNHDA and CDR2 SQIVND (reference sequence). The CDR3 DNA reads as TGTGCCAGTAGTATAGACCAGGCCTATGGCTACACCTTC. This codes for CASSIDQAYGYTF.

This clone has just a few counts. V and J are TRBV28 and TRBJ1-5, with 7 bases fitting TRBD1. Looked up from germline, CDR1 is MDHEN and CDR2 is SYDVKM. V lost 4 bases to trimming and J lost 9 bases; unmatched junction nucleotides: 6. This CDR3 is built from 13 residues. The DNA of the CDR3 is TGTGCCAGCAGTTCCCACCGGACAGGGCCCCAGCATTTT. This codes for CASSSHRTGPQHF.

This clone occurred many times. This chain joins TRBV28 and TRBJ1-2, with unresolved D. There are 14 residues in the CDR3. From germline, CDR1 is MDHEN and CDR2 SYDVKM. The ends were cut back, 6 bases at V and 2 bases at J, with 13 bases in the middle. CDR3 bases: TGTGCCAGCAGGCTACGGGAGGGAAACTATGGCTACACCTTC. Amino acids: CASRLREGNYGYTF.

The chain joins TRBV9 to TRBJ1-2; D is unclear. Germline CDR1 SGDLS, CDR2 YYNGEE. Trimming removed 0 bases from V and 8 bases from J, with 17 bases in between. The CDR3 consists of 15 residues. This CDR3 is CASSVAWGVMGGYTF. CDR3 bases: TGTGCCAGCAGCGTAGCCTGGGGAGTGATGGGGGGCTACACCTTC. The full variable domain, in which reference TRBV9 and TRBJ1-2 provide the parts outside the CDR3, is DSGVTQTPKHLITATGQRVTLRCSPRSGDLSVYWYQQSLDQGLQFLIQYYNGEERAKGNILERFSAQQFPDLHSELNLSSLELGDSALYFCASSVAWGVMGGYTFGSGTRLTVV.

The V and J genes are TRBV7-2 and TRBJ2-1; the match to TRBD1 covers 7 bases. The CDR3 is 14 residues long. The ends lost 4 bases at V and 5 bases at J; junction bases unmatched: 5. CDR1 is SGHTA and CDR2 is FQGNSA in the germline V gene. CDR3 protein: CASSWGQMNNEQFF. As DNA, the CDR3 is TGTGCCAGCAGCTGGGGACAGATGAACAATGAGCAGTTCTTC.

The chain combines TRBV25-1 with TRBJ2-1; D call uncertain. This CDR3 has 14 amino acids. The V end was cut by 8 bases, the J end by 7 bases, with 18 bases between. Germline CDR1 MGHDK, CDR2 SYGVNS. The CDR3 nucleotides are TGTGCCAGCTCTAGTCGAACCCCCCGGAATGAGCAGTTCTTC. This gives the protein CASSSRTPRNEQFF. The variable domain in full, completed from reference TRBV25-1 and TRBJ2-1, reads EADIYQTPRYLVIGTGKKITLECSQTMGHDKMYWYQQDPGMELHLIHYSYGVNSTEKGDLSSESTVSRIRTEHFPLTLESARPSHTSQYLCASSSRTPRNEQFFGPGTRLTVL.

CDR3 DNA: TGTGCCAGCAGTGTAACGCTAGGACGGAACTGGGACAAAAAACGGCCCCAGCATTTT. It codes for CASSVTLGRNWDKKRPQHF. The chain recombines TRBV28 with TRBJ1-5, with D possibly being TRBD1 (6 bases). There are 19 residues in the CDR3. V lost 5 bases and J lost 9, with 32 bases in between. The germline V gene encodes CDR1 MDHEN and CDR2 SYDVKM.

V and J are TRBV25-1 and TRBJ2-7; 7 bases are a match to TRBD2. With V trimmed by 10 bases and J by 4 bases, 10 bases remained unmatched. This CDR3 has 13 amino acids. Germline CDR1 MGHDK, CDR2 SYGVNS. In DNA form, the CDR3 reads TGTGCCACCCTTGGTGCTAGCGGTTACGAGCAGTACTTC. Amino acids: CATLGASGYEQYF.

The rearrangement joins TRBV5-1 to TRBJ2-5; 12 bases fit TRBD2. The junction had 8 bases not matched to a gene; V was cut back by 10 bases and J by 1 base. CDR3 length equals 15 residues. Germline values: CDR1 SGHRS, CDR2 YFSETQ. The DNA for the CDR3 is TGCGCCGCCCGACCTAGCGGGAGGGCCCAAGAGACCCAGTACTTC. This gives the protein CAARPSGRAQETQYF.

This clone has ten or more counts. The V gene is TRBV6-4, the J gene TRBJ2-5; D unclear. In germline, CDR1 is MRHNA, CDR2 SNTAGT. CDR3 length: 13 residues. V was trimmed by 0 bases and J by 0 bases, leaving 2 bases between them. This CDR3 is CASSDSDQETQYF. The DNA for the CDR3 is TGTGCCAGCAGTGACTCCGACCAAGAGACCCAGTACTTC.

V and J are TRBV15 and TRBJ2-7; 8 nucleotides align to TRBD1. Germline values: CDR1 LNHNV, CDR2 YYDKDF (reference sequence). The CDR3 is 14 residues long. Germline trimming cut 3 bases from V and 1 base from J; bases unmatched to any gene: 2. The CDR3 sequence: CATSRDRESYEQYF. The CDR3 region has the DNA TGTGCCACCAGCAGGGACAGGGAATCCTACGAGCAGTACTTC.

V and J are TRBV15 and TRBJ2-3; D gene unclear. The germline gives CDR1 LNHNV, CDR2 YYDKDF (reference sequence). This CDR3 spans 12 amino acids. V dropped 1 base and J dropped 10 bases, with 9 bases sitting between them. For the CDR3, the DNA is TGTGCCACCAGCAGAGGGCCCTCCTCGCAGTATTTT. It codes for CATSRGPSSQYF.

This clone turned up a few times. The CDR3 DNA is TGTGCCGGACCGCCACAGGGGGCAGATACTGAAGCTTTCTTT. This codes for CAGPPQGADTEAFF. The chain employs TRBV6-1 and TRBJ1-1, with 9 bases lining up with TRBD1. J gave up 5 bases and V 11 bases, and 12 bases lay outside the gene matches. The length of the CDR3 is 14 residues. The V gene's germline CDR1 is MNHNS and CDR2 SASEGT.

The V and J genes are TRBV4-1 and TRBJ2-7; TRBD2 matches 9 bases. CDR3 length: 14 residues. J lost 8 bases, V lost 4 bases, and 9 bases had no gene match. CDR1 and CDR2 (germline): MGHRA, YSYEKL. DNA of the CDR3: TGCGCCAGCAGCCCGACTAGCGGTCTAGTAAAGCAGTACTTC. This gives the protein CASSPTSGLVKQYF.

Comment on this clone: A single base separates this from a much larger clone, so it may be a read error. CDR3 DNA sequence: TGTGCCAGCAGCCCCGAGGGACTAGCGGGGCAGGGTGGGCAGTTCTTC. This codes for CASSPEGLAGQGGQFF. This sequence joins TRBV27 and TRBJ2-1; 13 nucleotides align to TRBD2. The J segment lost 12 bases and the V segment lost 6 bases, leaving 14 bases of the junction unmatched. This CDR3 has 16 residues. Germline-derived CDR1 and CDR2 are MNHEY and SMNVEV (reference sequence).